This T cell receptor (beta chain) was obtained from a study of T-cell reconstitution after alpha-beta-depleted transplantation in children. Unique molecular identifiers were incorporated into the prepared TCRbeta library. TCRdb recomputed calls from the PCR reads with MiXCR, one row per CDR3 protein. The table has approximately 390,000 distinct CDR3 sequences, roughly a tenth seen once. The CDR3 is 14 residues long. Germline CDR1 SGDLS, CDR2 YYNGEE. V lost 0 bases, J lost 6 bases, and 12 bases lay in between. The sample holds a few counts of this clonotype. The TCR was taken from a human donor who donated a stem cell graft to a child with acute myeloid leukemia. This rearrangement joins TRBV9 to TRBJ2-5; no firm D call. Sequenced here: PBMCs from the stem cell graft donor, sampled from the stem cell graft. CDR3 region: CASSVGDQAKTQYF. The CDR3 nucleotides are TGTGCCAGCAGCGTAGGTGACCAGGCGAAGACCCAGTACTTC. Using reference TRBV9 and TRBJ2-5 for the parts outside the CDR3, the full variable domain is DSGVTQTPKHLITATGQRVTLRCSPRSGDLSVYWYQQSLDQGLQFLIQYYNGEERAKGNILERFSAQQFPDLHSELNLSSLELGDSALYFCASSVGDQAKTQYFGPGTRLLVL.